This passage covers 25 T cell receptor beta chains from one sample sequenced in a study of T cell responses to AZD1222 COVID-19 vaccine. Only in-frame clones appear in the TCRdb table, and some are missing; sequencing was by immunoSEQ multiplex PCR. The repertoire holds 110,000 to 150,000 clones, with 93% as singletons. This material consisted of peripheral blood, taken on day 0 of AZD1222 vaccination. These receptor sequences come from an adult in good health.

The V call is TRBV5-1, the J call TRBJ2-5; TRBD1 might be the D (6 bases). Trimming took 5 bases from V and 2 from J, leaving 13 bases between them. CDR3 size: 14 residues. The germline V gene has CDR1 SGHRS and CDR2 YFSETQ. DNA for the CDR3: TGCGCCAGCAGAGTGACAGGAGCTCAAGAGACCCAGTACTTC. Protein: CASRVTGAQETQYF.

J is TRBJ2-1 and V is TRBV7-9; D is perhaps TRBD2 (6 bases). V lost 5 bases, J lost 7 bases, and 18 bases lay in between. Germline V gives CDR1 SEHNR, CDR2 FQNEAQ (reference sequence). This CDR3 has 15 amino acids. CDR3 nucleotides: TGTGCCAGCAGCCCGACTAGGAGTTACGAGAATGAGCAGTTCTTC. This gives the protein CASSPTRSYENEQFF. Drawing the rest from reference TRBV7-9 and TRBJ2-1, the complete variable domain is DTGVSQNPRHKITKRGQNVTFRCDPISEHNRLYWYRQTLGQGPEFLTYFQNEAQLEKSRLLSDRFSAERPKGSFSTLEIQRTEQGDSAMYLCASSPTRSYENEQFFGPGTRLTVL.

The chain has TRBV28 and TRBJ1-1, with D possibly TRBD1 on 6 matching bases. CDR3 length: 15 residues. The V gene's germline CDR1 is MDHEN and CDR2 SYDVKM. V dropped 5 bases and J dropped 4 bases, with 17 bases sitting between them. CDR3 nucleotide sequence: TGTGCCAGCAGTCCCATCACAGGGTTTCGCACTGAAGCTTTCTTT. It encodes CASSPITGFRTEAFF. The complete variable domain, with remaining parts taken from reference TRBV28 and TRBJ1-1, reads DVKVTQSSRYLVKRTGEKVFLECVQDMDHENMFWYRQDPGLGLRLIYFSYDVKMKEKGDIPEGYSVSREKKERFSLILESASTNQTSMYLCASSPITGFRTEAFFGQGTRLTVV.

The chain combines TRBV5-6 with TRBJ2-7; D remains unclear. CDR3 length: 14 residues. In germline, CDR1 is SGHDT, CDR2 YYEEEE. V lost 1 base and J lost 2, with 10 bases in between. CDR3 sequence reads: CASSLILTAYEQYF. The CDR3 DNA is TGTGCCAGCAGCTTGATACTCACGGCCTACGAGCAGTACTTC.

The V call is TRBV2, the J call TRBJ1-5; the match to TRBD1 covers 7 bases. Losses at the gene ends were 6 bases for V and 4 bases for J; bases not matched to a gene: 3. Per germline, CDR1 SNHLY and CDR2 FYNNEI. The CDR3 length is 13 residues. CDR3 DNA sequence: TGTGCCAGCAGGACAGGGCGAAATCAGCCCCAGCATTTT. Amino acid sequence: CASRTGRNQPQHF. Filled out from reference TRBV2 and TRBJ1-5, the complete variable domain reads EPEVTQTPSHQVTQMGQEVILRCVPISNHLYFYWYRQILGQKVEFLVSFYNNEISEKSEIFDDQFSVERPDGSNFTLKIRSTKLEDSAMYFCASRTGRNQPQHFGDGTRLSIL.

The V and J genes are TRBV7-3 and TRBJ2-1, with D tentatively TRBD2 (6 bases). CDR3 size: 15 residues. CDR1 is SGHTA and CDR2 is FQGTGA in the germline V gene. V gave up 3 bases and J gave up 3 bases, with 12 bases separating them. The CDR3: CASSFGSGGYNEQFF. CDR3 nucleotide sequence: TGTGCCAGCAGCTTTGGTAGCGGTGGCTACAATGAGCAGTTCTTC.

The chain links TRBV11-1 to TRBJ1-3; perhaps TRBD1 as D (6 bases). Per germline, CDR1 SGHAT and CDR2 FQDESV (reference sequence). The CDR3 is made up of 13 amino acids. Trimming took 5 bases from V and 4 from J, leaving 9 bases between them. The CDR3 bases are TGTGCCAGCAGCGGGACAACCGGAAACACCATATATTTT. Translation gives CASSGTTGNTIYF.

V usage is TRBV5-4 and J usage is TRBJ2-2, with D tentatively TRBD1 or TRBD2 (6 bases each). V lost 4 bases and J 5 bases, leaving 15 bases between the germline ends. The CDR3 sequence is 15 residues long. Germline V gene sequence: CDR1 SGHNT, CDR2 YYREEE (reference sequence). CDR3 DNA: TGTGCCAGCAGCGGAGGGGGAGGATCGACCGGGGAGCTGTTTTTT. Its protein product is CASSGGGGSTGELFF.

The chain recombines TRBV5-1 with TRBJ1-1; 8 bases are a match to TRBD1. The V segment lost 1 base and the J segment 1 base; nucleotides outside the gene matches: 3. The CDR3 loop spans 15 amino acids. Germline CDR1 reads SGHRS; CDR2 reads YFSETQ. This chain's CDR3 is CASSLLGQGNTEAFF. The CDR3 coding sequence is TGCGCCAGCAGCTTGCTAGGACAGGGGAACACTGAAGCTTTCTTT. Together with reference TRBV5-1 and TRBJ1-1, the CDR3 gives the full variable domain: KAGVTQTPRYLIKTRGQQVTLSCSPISGHRSVSWYQQTPGQGLQFLFEYFSETQRNKGNFPGRFSGRQFSNSRSEMNVSTLELGDSALYLCASSLLGQGNTEAFFGQGTRLTVV.

The chain carries TRBV6-1 and TRBJ2-5, with no clear D. The V gene's germline CDR1 is MNHNS and CDR2 SASEGT. CDR3 size: 15 residues. The V end was cut by 3 bases, the J end by 4 bases, with 15 bases between. The CDR3 loop reads CASSERNPWGETQYF. The DNA for the CDR3 is TGTGCCAGCAGTGAGCGAAATCCCTGGGGAGAGACCCAGTACTTC.

The chain carries TRBV2 and TRBJ2-1; the D gene could be TRBD1 or TRBD2 (5 bases each). In germline, CDR1 is SNHLY, CDR2 FYNNEI. V lost 6 bases, J lost 6 bases, and 15 bases lay in between. The CDR3 totals 14 residues. The CDR3: CASRPGTDFNEQFF. The CDR3 coding sequence is TGTGCCAGCAGACCCGGGACGGACTTCAATGAGCAGTTCTTC.

The gene calls are TRBV30 and TRBJ2-7; D is perhaps TRBD2 (5 bases). Germline-derived CDR1 and CDR2 are GTSNPN and SVGIG (reference sequence). The V gene lost 4 bases and the J gene lost 7 bases, with 20 bases spanning the gap. CDR3 size: 14 residues. The CDR3 reads CAWNLNRVRDEQYF. The CDR3 DNA follows: TGTGCCTGGAATCTGAACCGGGTCCGGGATGAGCAGTACTTC.

The chain is built from TRBV2 and TRBJ1-5; D is undetermined. The germline CDR1 and CDR2 sequences are SNHLY and FYNNEI. There are 15 residues in the CDR3. V was shortened by 2 bases and J by 0 bases, with 8 bases between the two germline ends. CDR3: CASSEPGNSNQPQHF. For the CDR3, the DNA is TGTGCCAGCAGTGAACCCGGGAATAGCAATCAGCCCCAGCATTTT.

The chain combines TRBV7-9 with TRBJ2-5; D gene ambiguous. Germline V gene lookup returns CDR1 SEHNR and CDR2 FQNEAQ (reference sequence). V lost 5 bases, J lost 4 bases, and 8 bases lay in between. The CDR3 is 12 amino acids. Written as DNA, the CDR3 is TGTGCCAGCAGCCCCCACGGAGAGACCCAGTACTTC. Amino acids: CASSPHGETQYF.

The V and J genes are TRBV5-6 and TRBJ2-7; D is ambiguous. There are 15 residues in the CDR3. V lost 0 bases and J lost 3, with 13 bases in between. Germline loops: CDR1 SGHDT, CDR2 YYEEEE. CDR3 loop: CASSLGEPPLYEQYF. CDR3 DNA: TGTGCCAGCAGCTTGGGGGAACCTCCCCTCTACGAGCAGTACTTC.

The J gene is TRBJ2-3, the V gene TRBV5-1, with a weak D call TRBD2 (6 bases). Trimming took off 1 base at V and 1 base at J, with 10 bases between the two ends. Germline assignment: CDR1 SGHRS and CDR2 YFSETQ. The CDR3 has 15 amino acids. CDR3 sequence (DNA): TGCGCCAGCAGCTTGCCCGCGGGGCGCACAGATACGCAGTATTTT. This codes for CASSLPAGRTDTQYF.

The chain has TRBV25-1 and TRBJ1-2; D unclear. V was shortened by 5 bases and J by 3 bases, with 4 bases between the two germline ends. The CDR3 contains 11 residues. Germline loops: CDR1 MGHDK, CDR2 SYGVNS. The CDR3 is CASSRDYGYTF. The CDR3 DNA is TGTGCCAGCAGTAGGGACTATGGCTACACCTTC.

The chain uses TRBV28 and TRBJ2-1; no reliable D call. Germline loops: CDR1 MDHEN, CDR2 SYDVKM. This CDR3 is 11 amino acids long. The V and J ends lost 5 bases and 2 bases respectively, with 1 base between them. Here the CDR3 DNA reads TGTGCCAGCAGTCCCTACAATGAGCAGTTCTTC. Translating gives CASSPYNEQFF. The full variable domain, with the rest looked up from reference TRBV28 and TRBJ2-1, is DVKVTQSSRYLVKRTGEKVFLECVQDMDHENMFWYRQDPGLGLRLIYFSYDVKMKEKGDIPEGYSVSREKKERFSLILESASTNQTSMYLCASSPYNEQFFGPGTRLTVL.

The V and J genes are TRBV27 and TRBJ2-7, with 7 bases aligning to TRBD2. The junction had 14 bases not matched to a gene; V was cut back by 4 bases and J by 5 bases. CDR1 is MNHEY, CDR2 SMNVEV, per germline (reference sequence). The CDR3 spans 16 residues. The CDR3 coding sequence is TGTGCCAGCAGTTACCTCGGTCGCGGGGGTATCCACGAGCAGTACTTC. This translates into CASSYLGRGGIHEQYF.

The V and J genes are TRBV11-2 and TRBJ1-1; 10 bases are shared with TRBD1. Trimming at V came to 5 bases and at J to 2 bases, leaving 17 bases not matched to a gene. CDR3 length: 19 amino acids. CDR1 and CDR2 from the germline V gene are SGHAT and FQNNGV. CDR3 coding DNA: TGTGCCAGCAGCACCCGAACCCTTTTAAGGACAGGGGGTAACACTGAAGCTTTCTTT. Translation: CASSTRTLLRTGGNTEAFF.

This chain links TRBV13 with TRBJ1-2; 7 positions agree with TRBD1. V lost 5 bases to trimming and J lost 8 bases; unmatched junction nucleotides: 8. Germline values: CDR1 PRHDT, CDR2 FYEKMQ (reference sequence). The CDR3 contains 13 residues. The CDR3 here is CASSPTGAVGYTF. In DNA, the CDR3 is TGTGCCAGCAGCCCAACAGGGGCGGTCGGCTACACCTTC. Based on the CDR3 plus reference TRBV13 and TRBJ1-2, the full variable domain is AAGVIQSPRHLIKEKRETATLKCYPIPRHDTVYWYQQGPGQDPQFLISFYEKMQSDKGSIPDRFSAQQFSDYHSELNMSSLELGDSALYFCASSPTGAVGYTFGSGTRLTVV.

The chain uses TRBV19 and TRBJ1-1; unclear D gene. The V gene's germline CDR1 is LNHDA and CDR2 SQIVND (reference sequence). The CDR3 has 13 residues. Trimming took 6 bases from V and 3 from J, leaving 11 bases between them. The CDR3 DNA reads as TGTGCCAGTAGCCCAGAATGGGACACTGAAGCTTTCTTT. Its translation is CASSPEWDTEAFF.

The genes are TRBV7-6 and TRBJ1-6, with a tentative D call TRBD1 (5 bases). The CDR3 is 16 residues long. The V gene's germline CDR1 is SGHVS and CDR2 FNYEAQ. The V gene lost 1 base and the J gene lost 5 bases, with 12 bases spanning the gap. DNA of the CDR3: TGTGCCAGCAGCTTAGTTCCGGGGCCTGATAATTCACCCCTCCACTTT. Amino acids: CASSLVPGPDNSPLHF.

This chain links TRBV19 with TRBJ2-7; tentative D call: TRBD2 (5 bases). V was clipped by 8 bases and J by 2 bases, with 19 bases between them. The CDR3 covers 15 residues. CDR1 is LNHDA and CDR2 is SQIVND in the germline V gene (reference sequence). The CDR3 DNA sequence: TGTGCCAGTTCCCTCAAGAGGGATCCCCCCTACGAGCAGTACTTC. Translating gives CASSLKRDPPYEQYF.

The J gene is TRBJ1-3, the V gene TRBV7-9, with D possibly matching TRBD1 (5 bases). With 5 bases removed from V and 0 bases from J, the gap between germline ends came to 14 bases. Germline V gives CDR1 SEHNR, CDR2 FQNEAQ (reference sequence). This CDR3 has 16 residues. The CDR3 nucleotides are TGTGCCAGCAGCGCCACCCGGGGGAGCTCTGGAAACACCATATATTTT. Its translation is CASSATRGSSGNTIYF.